This TCR beta chain was obtained from a study of blood T cell repertoires in COVID-19. Profiling relied on immunoSEQ multiplex PCR, and the TCRdb table lists in-frame clones only, not all of them. The repertoire holds 44,000 or so clones, with more than 80% as singletons. The sample taken for sequencing was peripheral blood. The TCR sequence derives from a man at least 80 years old in a cohort sampled during active COVID-19.

This CDR3 reads CASSWNRGKETQYF. For the CDR3, the DNA is TGTGCCAGCAGCTGGAACAGGGGGAAAGAGACCCAGTACTTC. This sequence joins TRBV11-2 and TRBJ2-5; 8 bases agree with TRBD1. There are 14 residues in the CDR3. CDR1 and CDR2 (germline): SGHAT, FQNNGV. Losses at the gene ends were 4 bases for V and 3 bases for J; bases not matched to a gene: 4.